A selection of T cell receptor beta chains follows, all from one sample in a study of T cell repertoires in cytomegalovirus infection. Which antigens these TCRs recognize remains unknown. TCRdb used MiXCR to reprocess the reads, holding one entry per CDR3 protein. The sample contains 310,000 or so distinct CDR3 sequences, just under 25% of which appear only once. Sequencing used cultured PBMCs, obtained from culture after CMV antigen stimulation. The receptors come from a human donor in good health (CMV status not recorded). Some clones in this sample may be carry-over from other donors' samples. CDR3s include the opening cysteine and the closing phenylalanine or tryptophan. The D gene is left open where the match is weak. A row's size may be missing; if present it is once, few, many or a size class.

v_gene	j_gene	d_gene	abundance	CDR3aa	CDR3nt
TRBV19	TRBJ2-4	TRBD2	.	CASSKASGLQNIQYF	TGTGCCAGTAGTAAGGCTAGCGGGTTGCAAAACATTCAGTACTTC
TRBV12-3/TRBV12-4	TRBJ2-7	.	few	CASSLRGTARSYEQYF	TGTGCCAGCAGTTTACGCGGGACAGCCCGATCCTACGAGCAGTACTTC
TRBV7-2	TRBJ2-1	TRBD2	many	CASSLMAGERYNEQFF	TGTGCCAGCAGCTTAATGGCGGGAGAGAGATACAATGAGCAGTTCTTC
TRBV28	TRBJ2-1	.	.	CASQGLISVEQFF	TGTGCCAGCCAAGGACTTATTTCGGTTGAGCAGTTCTTC
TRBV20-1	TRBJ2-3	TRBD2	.	CSASRGLALTDTQYF	TGCAGTGCTAGTAGGGGACTAGCGCTCACAGATACGCAGTATTTT
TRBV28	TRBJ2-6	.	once	CATDSGRSSGANVLTF	TGTGCCACCGACTCCGGACGGAGCTCTGGGGCCAACGTCCTGACTTTC
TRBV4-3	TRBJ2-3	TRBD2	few	CASSQDVWREGQYF	TGCGCCAGCAGCCAAGATGTTTGGCGGGAGGGACAGTATTTT
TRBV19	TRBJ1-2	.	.	CASRGGTFSYGYTF	TGTGCCAGTAGGGGTGGAACCTTCTCCTATGGCTACACCTTC
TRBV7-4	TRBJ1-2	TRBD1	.	CASSGGTAALYGYTF	TGTGCCAGCAGCGGGGGGACAGCAGCTCTCTATGGCTACACCTTC
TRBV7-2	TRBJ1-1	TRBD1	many	CASSLEGQGYTEAFF	TGTGCCAGCAGCTTAGAAGGACAGGGTTACACTGAAGCTTTCTTT
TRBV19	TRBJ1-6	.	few	CASSIDPRSPLHF	TGTGCCAGTAGTATAGACCCACGTTCACCCCTCCACTTT
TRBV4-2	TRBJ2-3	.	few	CASSQVSVGGADTQYF	TGTGCCAGCAGCCAAGTCTCGGTGGGAGGAGCAGATACGCAGTATTTT
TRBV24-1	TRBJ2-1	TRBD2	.	CATSDPTGTTSYNEQFF	TGTGCCACCAGTGACCCGACCGGGACTACCTCCTACAATGAGCAGTTCTTC
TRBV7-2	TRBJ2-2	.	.	CASSQNGGLGELFF	TGTGCCAGCAGCCAGAACGGGGGTCTCGGGGAGCTGTTTTTT
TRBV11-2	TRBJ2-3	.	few	CASRWTGTDTQYF	TGTGCCAGCAGGTGGACAGGCACAGATACGCAGTATTTT
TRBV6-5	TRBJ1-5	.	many	CASSYGVGNQPQHF	TGTGCCAGCAGTTACGGAGTAGGAAATCAGCCCCAGCATTTT
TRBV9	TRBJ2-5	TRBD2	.	CASLAGYKETQYF	TGTGCCAGTTTAGCGGGCTATAAAGAGACCCAGTACTTC
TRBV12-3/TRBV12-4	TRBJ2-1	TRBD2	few	CASSFYSGRSDEQFF	TGTGCCAGCAGTTTCTATAGCGGGAGATCAGATGAGCAGTTCTTC
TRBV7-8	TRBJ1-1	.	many	CASSLVGLEAFF	TGTGCCAGCAGCTTAGTTGGGCTTGAAGCTTTCTTT
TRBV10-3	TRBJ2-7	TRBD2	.	CATGGGKQVTYEQYF	TGTGCCACTGGGGGGGGGAAACAGGTTACCTACGAGCAGTACTTC
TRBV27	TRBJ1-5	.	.	CASSLNTGQPQHF	TGTGCCAGCAGTTTAAACACGGGTCAGCCCCAGCATTTT
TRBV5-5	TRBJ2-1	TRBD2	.	CASSLRLAGDYNEQFF	TGTGCCAGCAGCCTGAGACTAGCGGGAGATTACAATGAGCAGTTCTTC
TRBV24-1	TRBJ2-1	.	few	CATSDGGMNEQFF	TGTGCCACCAGTGATGGGGGTATGAATGAGCAGTTCTTC
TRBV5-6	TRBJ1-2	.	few	CASTAEGSRNYGYTF	TGTGCCAGCACCGCCGAGGGGAGCCGAAACTATGGCTACACCTTC
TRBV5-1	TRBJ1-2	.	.	CASSLASSRARGYTF	TGCGCCAGCAGCTTGGCGAGCTCCAGGGCTCGGGGCTACACCTTC
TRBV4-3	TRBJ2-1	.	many	CASSQERFDRTDNEQFF	TGCGCCAGCAGCCAAGAAAGATTCGACAGGACCGACAATGAGCAGTTCTTC
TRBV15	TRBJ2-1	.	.	CATAAVGNEQFF	TGTGCCACCGCAGCGGTTGGCAATGAGCAGTTCTTC